The entry below describes one TCR beta chain. Only a few counts were recorded for this clone. What this receptor recognizes is not known. No qualities accompany the bases; no much larger clone lies one base away. TCRbeta CDR3 regions were amplified from genomic DNA by means of the immunoSEQ Assay, a bias-controlled multiplex PCR. Per the original workflow: The number of nucleated cells in each sample was estimated from the amplification of reference gene primers within the assay. To quantify the absolute abundance of each unique TCRbeta CDR3 rearrangement, sequence reads were collapsed and filtered. Productive Simpson clonality was computed per sample as the square root of Simpson's diversity index over productive rearrangements. Sourced from immuneACCESS, this table was stored by TCRdb with only in-frame sequences that have V and J called. A share of the clones is absent; for the studies checked, an unresolved V gene accounts for under half, and the remainder has no known explanation. D and trimming were read from the DNA, whereas the V and J calls and clone size are those reported in that table. This sample has around 270,000 clones in its table, and roughly 80% of those were observed once. The ten top clones hold approximately 15% of the sample.

The CDR1 and CDR2 encoded by the germline V gene are KGHSH and LQKENI. The CDR3 has 15 amino acids, counting the end cysteine and phenylalanine. The DNA shown is the 45-base CDR3, in frame from base 1. The V end loses 3 bases and the J end loses 7 bases, and a stretch of 15 bases separates them. At one collaborating source in Seattle, patients were enrolled during active infection and were followed longitudinally through the course of disease. The collaborating institutions used their own protocols to collect whole blood in K2EDTA tubes. Collaborator samples were shipped for TCRbeta analysis as frozen whole blood, isolated PBMCs, or DNA extracted from either sample type. This entry belongs to a study of blood T cell repertoires in COVID-19 (dated by TCRdb to about 2020). Background for the entire study: Collaborator samples came from the United States, Italy and Spain and covered acute and convalescent phases of COVID-19. The repertoires were released in a freely available public database meant as a resource for research on the immune response to SARS-CoV-2. Deeply sampled blood TCRbeta repertoires from subjects exposed to, actively infected with, or recovered from COVID-19 were included in the dataset. Sample metadata almost always included a de-identified subject ID, COVID-19 status, age in years and sex. The material from the prospective study consisted of cDNA or gDNA derived from T cells, B-cell-depleted T cells, or PBMCs. Where available, HLA class I and class II types were obtained from metadata supplied by the sample provider rather than from assay-based typing. Samples came from the ongoing ImmuneRACE study (first 160 participants) plus 1,254 subjects from 6 global collaborators. Overall results and qualifications from the work: How much clinical and demographic metadata was included differed by source and by participant, and the metadata was provided uncurated.

The clonotype originates from a person aged 70 to 85 with COVID-19, enrolled during active disease. Material for sequencing was peripheral blood. Recombination linked TRBV18 to TRBJ1-4; the D gene remains uncertain. CDR3 protein: CASSPLGGRGEKLFF. In nucleotide form, the sequence is TGTGCCAGCTCACCTCTGGGAGGCAGAGGTGAAAAACTGTTTTTT.